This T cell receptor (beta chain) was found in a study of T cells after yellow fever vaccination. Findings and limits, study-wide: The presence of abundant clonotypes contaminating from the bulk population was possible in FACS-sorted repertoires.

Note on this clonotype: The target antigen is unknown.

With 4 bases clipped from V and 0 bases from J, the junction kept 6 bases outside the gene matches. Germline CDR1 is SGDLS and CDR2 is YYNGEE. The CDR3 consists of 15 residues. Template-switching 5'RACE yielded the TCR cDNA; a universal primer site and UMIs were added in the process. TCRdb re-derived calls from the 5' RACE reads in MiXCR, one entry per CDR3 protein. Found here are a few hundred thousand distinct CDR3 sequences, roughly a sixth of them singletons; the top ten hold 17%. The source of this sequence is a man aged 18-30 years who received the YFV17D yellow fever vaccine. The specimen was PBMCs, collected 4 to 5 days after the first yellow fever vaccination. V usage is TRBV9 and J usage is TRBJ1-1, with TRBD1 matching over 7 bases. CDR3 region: CASSRTGDLNTEAFF. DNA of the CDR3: TGTGCCAGCAGCAGGACAGGAGACTTGAACACTGAAGCTTTCTTT.